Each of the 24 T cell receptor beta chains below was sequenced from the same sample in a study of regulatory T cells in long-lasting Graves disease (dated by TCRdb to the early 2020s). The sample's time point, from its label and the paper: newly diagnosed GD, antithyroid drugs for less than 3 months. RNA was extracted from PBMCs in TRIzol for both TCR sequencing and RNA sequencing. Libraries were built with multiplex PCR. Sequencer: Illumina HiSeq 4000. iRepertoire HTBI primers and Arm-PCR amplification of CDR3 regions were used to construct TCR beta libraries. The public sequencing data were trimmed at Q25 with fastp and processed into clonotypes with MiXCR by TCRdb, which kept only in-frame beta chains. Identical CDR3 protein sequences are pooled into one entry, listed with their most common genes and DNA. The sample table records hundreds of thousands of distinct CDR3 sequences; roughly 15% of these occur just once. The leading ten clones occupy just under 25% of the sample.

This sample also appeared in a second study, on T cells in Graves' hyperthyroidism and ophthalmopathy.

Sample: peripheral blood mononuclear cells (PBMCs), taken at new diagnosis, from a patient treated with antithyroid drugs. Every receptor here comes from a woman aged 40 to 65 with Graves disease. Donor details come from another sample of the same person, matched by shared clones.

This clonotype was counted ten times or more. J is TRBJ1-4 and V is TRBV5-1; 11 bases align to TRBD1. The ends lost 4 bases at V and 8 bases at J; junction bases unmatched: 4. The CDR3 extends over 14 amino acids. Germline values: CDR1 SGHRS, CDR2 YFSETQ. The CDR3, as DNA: TGCGCCAGCAGCGAGGGACAGGGGGAAGAAAAACTGTTTTTT. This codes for CASSEGQGEEKLFF.

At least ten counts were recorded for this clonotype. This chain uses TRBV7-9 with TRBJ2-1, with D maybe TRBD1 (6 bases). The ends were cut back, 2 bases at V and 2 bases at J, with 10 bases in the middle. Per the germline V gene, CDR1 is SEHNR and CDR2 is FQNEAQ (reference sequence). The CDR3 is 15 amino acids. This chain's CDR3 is CASSLIEGAYNEQFF. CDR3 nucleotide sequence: TGTGCCAGCAGCTTAATAGAGGGGGCCTACAATGAGCAGTTCTTC.

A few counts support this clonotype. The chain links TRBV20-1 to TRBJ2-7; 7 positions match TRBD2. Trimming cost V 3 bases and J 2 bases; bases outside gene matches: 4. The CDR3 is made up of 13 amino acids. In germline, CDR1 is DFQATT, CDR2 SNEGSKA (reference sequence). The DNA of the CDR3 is TGCAGTGCTAGCGGGGGGTCGACCTACGAGCAGTACTTC. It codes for CSASGGSTYEQYF.

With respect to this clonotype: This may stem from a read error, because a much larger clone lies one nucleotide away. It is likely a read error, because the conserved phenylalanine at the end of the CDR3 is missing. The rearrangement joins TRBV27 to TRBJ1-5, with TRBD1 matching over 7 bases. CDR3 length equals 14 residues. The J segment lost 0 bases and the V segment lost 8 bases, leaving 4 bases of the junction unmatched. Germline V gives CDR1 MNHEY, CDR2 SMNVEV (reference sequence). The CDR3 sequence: CASGTDYSNQPQHL. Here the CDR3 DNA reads TGTGCCAGCGGGACAGACTATAGCAATCAGCCCCAGCATCTT.

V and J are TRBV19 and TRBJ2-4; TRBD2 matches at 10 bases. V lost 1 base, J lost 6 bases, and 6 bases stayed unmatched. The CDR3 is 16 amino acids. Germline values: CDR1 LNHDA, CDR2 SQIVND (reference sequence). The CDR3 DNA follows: TGTGCCAGTAGTATAGGAGCGGGGGGGCGGGGAAACATTCAGTACTTC. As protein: CASSIGAGGRGNIQYF.

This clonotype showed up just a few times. The CDR3: CSVPWDYGYTF. CDR3 coding DNA: TGCAGCGTCCCCTGGGATTATGGCTACACCTTC. This chain connects TRBV29-1 to TRBJ1-2; D is unclear. V was shortened by 6 bases and J by 5 bases, with 10 bases between the two germline ends. The CDR3 runs 11 residues. Germline V gene lookup returns CDR1 SQVTM and CDR2 ANQGSEA.

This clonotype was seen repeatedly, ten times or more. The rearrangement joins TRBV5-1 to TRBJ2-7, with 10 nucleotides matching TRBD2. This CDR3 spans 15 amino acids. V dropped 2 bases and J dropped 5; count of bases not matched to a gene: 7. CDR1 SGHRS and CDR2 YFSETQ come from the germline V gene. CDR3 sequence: CASSFGSGGVNEQYF. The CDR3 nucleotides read TGCGCCAGCAGCTTCGGAAGCGGGGGGGTAAACGAGCAGTACTTC. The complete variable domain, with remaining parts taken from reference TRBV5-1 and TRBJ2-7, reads KAGVTQTPRYLIKTRGQQVTLSCSPISGHRSVSWYQQTPGQGLQFLFEYFSETQRNKGNFPGRFSGRQFSNSRSEMNVSTLELGDSALYLCASSFGSGGVNEQYFGPGTRLTVT.

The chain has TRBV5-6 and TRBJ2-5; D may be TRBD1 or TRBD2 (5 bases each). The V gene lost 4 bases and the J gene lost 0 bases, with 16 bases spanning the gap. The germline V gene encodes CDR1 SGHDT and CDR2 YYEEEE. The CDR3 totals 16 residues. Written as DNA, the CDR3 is TGTGCCAGCAGCGGATCGGGGCACCCGTACCAAGAGACCCAGTACTTC. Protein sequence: CASSGSGHPYQETQYF.

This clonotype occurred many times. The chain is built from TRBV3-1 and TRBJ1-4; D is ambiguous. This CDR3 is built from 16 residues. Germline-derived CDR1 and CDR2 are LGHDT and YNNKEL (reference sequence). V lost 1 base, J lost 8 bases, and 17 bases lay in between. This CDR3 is CASSQGEAGMGEKLFF. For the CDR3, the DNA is TGTGCCAGCAGCCAAGGCGAGGCCGGAATGGGCGAAAAACTGTTTTTT.

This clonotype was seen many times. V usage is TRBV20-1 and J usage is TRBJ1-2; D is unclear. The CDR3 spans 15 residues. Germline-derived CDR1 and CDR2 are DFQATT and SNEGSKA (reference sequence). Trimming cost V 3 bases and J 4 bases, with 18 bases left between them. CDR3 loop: CSASPPGQPSYGYTF. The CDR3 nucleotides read TGCAGTGCTAGTCCCCCCGGGCAGCCAAGCTATGGCTACACCTTC.

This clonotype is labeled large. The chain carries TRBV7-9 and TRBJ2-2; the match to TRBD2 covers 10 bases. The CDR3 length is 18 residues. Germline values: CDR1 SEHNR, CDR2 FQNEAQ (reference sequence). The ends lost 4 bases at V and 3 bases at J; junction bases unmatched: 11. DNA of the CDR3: TGTGCCAGCAGCTCCTCCCGAGTACTAGCGGGGTACACCGGGGAGCTGTTTTTT. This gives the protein CASSSSRVLAGYTGELFF. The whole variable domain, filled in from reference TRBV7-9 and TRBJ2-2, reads DTGVSQNPRHKITKRGQNVTFRCDPISEHNRLYWYRQTLGQGPEFLTYFQNEAQLEKSRLLSDRFSAERPKGSFSTLEIQRTEQGDSAMYLCASSSSRVLAGYTGELFFGEGSRLTVL.

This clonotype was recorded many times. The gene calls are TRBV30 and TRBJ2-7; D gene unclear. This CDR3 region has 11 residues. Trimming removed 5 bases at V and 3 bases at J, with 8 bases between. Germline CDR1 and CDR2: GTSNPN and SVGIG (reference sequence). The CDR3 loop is CAWGYYYEQYF. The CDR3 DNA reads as TGTGCCTGGGGCTACTACTACGAGCAGTACTTC. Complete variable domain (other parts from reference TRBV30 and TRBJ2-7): SQTIHQWPATLVQPVGSPLSLECTVEGTSNPNLYWYRQAAGRGLQLLFYSVGIGQISSEVPQNLSASRPQDRQFILSSKKLLLSDSGFYLCAWGYYYEQYFGPGTRLTVT.

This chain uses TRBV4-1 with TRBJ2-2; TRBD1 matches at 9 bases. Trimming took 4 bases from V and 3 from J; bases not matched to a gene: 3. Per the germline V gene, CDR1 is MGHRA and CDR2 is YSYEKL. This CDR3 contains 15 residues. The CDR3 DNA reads TGCGCCAGCAGCCCCCGGGACAGGGACACCGGGGAGCTGTTTTTT. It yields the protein CASSPRDRDTGELFF.

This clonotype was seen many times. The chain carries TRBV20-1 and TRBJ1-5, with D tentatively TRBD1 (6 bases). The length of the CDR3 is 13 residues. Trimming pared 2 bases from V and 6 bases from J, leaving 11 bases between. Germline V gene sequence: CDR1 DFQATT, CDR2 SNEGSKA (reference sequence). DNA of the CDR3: TGCAGTGCTAGACCAGGGGAGGTTCAGCCCCAGCATTTT. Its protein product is CSARPGEVQPQHF.

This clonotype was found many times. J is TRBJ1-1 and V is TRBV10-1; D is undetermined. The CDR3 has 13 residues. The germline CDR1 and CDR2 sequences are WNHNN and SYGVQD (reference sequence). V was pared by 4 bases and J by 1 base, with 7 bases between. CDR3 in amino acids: CASSVSENTEAFF. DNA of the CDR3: TGCGCCAGCAGTGTAAGTGAGAACACTGAAGCTTTCTTT.

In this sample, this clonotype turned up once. The CDR3 spells CATSRESFPDYGYTF. Here the CDR3 DNA reads TGTGCCACCAGCAGAGAGTCGTTCCCGGACTATGGCTACACCTTC. V gene TRBV15 combines with J gene TRBJ1-2, with no clear D. Germline V lookup: CDR1 LNHNV, CDR2 YYDKDF (reference sequence). V lost 0 bases and J 3 bases, leaving 11 bases between the germline ends. CDR3 length: 15 amino acids.

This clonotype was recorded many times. The CDR3 sequence: CASSVGVLAADTQYF. CDR3 in DNA: TGTGCCAGCAGTGTGGGGGTACTAGCGGCGGATACGCAGTATTTT. This sequence joins TRBV2 and TRBJ2-3, with 8 positions matching TRBD2. The CDR3 spans 15 residues. Germline V gene sequence: CDR1 SNHLY, CDR2 FYNNEI. The V gene end was trimmed by 4 bases and the J gene end by 6 bases; junction bases not matched to a gene: 9.

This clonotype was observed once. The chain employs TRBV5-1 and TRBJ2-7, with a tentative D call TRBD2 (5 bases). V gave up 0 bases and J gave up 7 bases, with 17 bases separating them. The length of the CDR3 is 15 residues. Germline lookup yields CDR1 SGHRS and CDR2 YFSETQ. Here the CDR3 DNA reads TGCGCCAGCAGCTTGGCAGGAGGAGGTTACAATGAGCAGTACTTC. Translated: CASSLAGGGYNEQYF.

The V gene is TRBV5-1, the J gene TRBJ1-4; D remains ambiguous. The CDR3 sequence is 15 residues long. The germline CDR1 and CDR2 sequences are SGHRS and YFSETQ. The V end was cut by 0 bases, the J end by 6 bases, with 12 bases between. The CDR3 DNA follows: TGCGCCAGCAGCTTGGTGGGAACGGGGTATGAAAAACTGTTTTTT. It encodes CASSLVGTGYEKLFF. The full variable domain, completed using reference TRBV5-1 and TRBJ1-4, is KAGVTQTPRYLIKTRGQQVTLSCSPISGHRSVSWYQQTPGQGLQFLFEYFSETQRNKGNFPGRFSGRQFSNSRSEMNVSTLELGDSALYLCASSLVGTGYEKLFFGSGTQLSVL.

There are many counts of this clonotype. The DNA for the CDR3 is TGCGCCAGCAGCTTGACCGGGGAGTACTACGAGCAGTACTTC. Translated, it gives CASSLTGEYYEQYF. The V and J genes are TRBV5-1 and TRBJ2-7; the D gene is possibly TRBD2 (5 bases). Looked up from germline, CDR1 is SGHRS and CDR2 is YFSETQ. Trimming left V 1 base short and J 3 bases short, with 11 bases between. The CDR3 totals 14 residues.

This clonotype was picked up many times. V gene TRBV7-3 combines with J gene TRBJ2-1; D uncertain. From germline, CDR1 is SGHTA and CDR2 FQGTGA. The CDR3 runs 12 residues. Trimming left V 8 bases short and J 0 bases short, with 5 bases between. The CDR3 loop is CASQSSYNEQFF. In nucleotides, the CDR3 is TGTGCCAGCCAGAGCTCCTACAATGAGCAGTTCTTC.

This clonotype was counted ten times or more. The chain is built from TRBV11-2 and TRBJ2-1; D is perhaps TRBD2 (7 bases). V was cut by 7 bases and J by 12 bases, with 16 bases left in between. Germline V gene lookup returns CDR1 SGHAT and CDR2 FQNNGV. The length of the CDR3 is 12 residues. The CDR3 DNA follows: TGTGCCAGCACTCTGGGGGGGCGGTGGCAGTTCTTC. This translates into CASTLGGRWQFF.

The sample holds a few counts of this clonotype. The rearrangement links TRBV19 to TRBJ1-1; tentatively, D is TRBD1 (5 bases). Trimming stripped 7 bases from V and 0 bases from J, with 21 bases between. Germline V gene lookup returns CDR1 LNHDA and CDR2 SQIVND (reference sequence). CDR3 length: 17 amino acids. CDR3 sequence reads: CASIKTGTADMNTEAFF. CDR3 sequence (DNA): TGTGCCAGTATCAAGACCGGGACCGCCGATATGAACACTGAAGCTTTCTTT.

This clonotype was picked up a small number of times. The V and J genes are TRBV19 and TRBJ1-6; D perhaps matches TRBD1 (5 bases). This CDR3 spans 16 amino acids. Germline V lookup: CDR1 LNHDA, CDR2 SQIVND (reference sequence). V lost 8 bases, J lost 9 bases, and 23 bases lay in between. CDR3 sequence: CASGRDGSNPLSPLHF. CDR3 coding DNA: TGTGCCAGTGGGAGGGACGGTTCGAATCCCCTTTCACCCCTCCACTTT.